This T cell receptor (delta chain) was profiled in a study of Vδ1+ human thymocytes. A note on this clone: What it recognizes is unknown.

Extracted RNA was reverse transcribed into cDNA. Multiplex PCR used pooled V-gene forward primers and a constant-region reverse primer to amplify CDR3s. TCRdb redid clone calling on the multiplex PCR reads using CATT. Of about 53,000 delta-chain clones in the sample, about 16% are singletons; the top ten hold approximately 0.4%. The CDR3 has 18 amino acids. The ends lost 0 bases at V and 7 bases at J; junction bases unmatched: 14. Germline values: CDR1 TSWWSYY, CDR2 QGS. General study results and limits: Around 20% of thymic delta-chain sequences were Vdelta2, with few Vdelta3, unlike blood Vdelta1+ controls. Highly polyclonal TRG and TRD repertoires with Gaussian CDR3 length distributions appeared in thymus.

After alphabeta T cell depletion, CD3+ Vdelta1+ Vdelta2- thymocytes were sorted. The sequenced material came from Vdelta1+ gamma-delta thymocytes from the thymus. Subset meaning: FACS-sorted CD3+ TCRalphabeta- TCRVdelta1+ TCRVdelta2- thymocytes. This chain joins TRDV1 and TRDJ1, with TRDD3 matching 10 bases. The TCR comes from a girl in the first two years of life who had congenital heart surgery. The CDR3 spells CALGELLLPRGIRGKLIF. The CDR3 nucleotides read TGTGCTCTTGGGGAACTGCTTCTTCCCCGGGGGATACGGGGTAAACTCATCTTT.